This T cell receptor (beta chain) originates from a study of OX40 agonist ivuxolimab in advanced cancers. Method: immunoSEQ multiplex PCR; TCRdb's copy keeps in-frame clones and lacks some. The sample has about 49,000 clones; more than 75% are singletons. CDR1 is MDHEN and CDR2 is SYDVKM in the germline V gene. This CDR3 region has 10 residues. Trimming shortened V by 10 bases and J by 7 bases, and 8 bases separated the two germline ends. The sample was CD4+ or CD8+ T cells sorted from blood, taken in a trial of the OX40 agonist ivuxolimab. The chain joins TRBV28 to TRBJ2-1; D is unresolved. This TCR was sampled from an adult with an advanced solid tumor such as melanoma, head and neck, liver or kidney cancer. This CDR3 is CATFWNEQFF. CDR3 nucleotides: TGTGCCACTTTTTGGAATGAGCAGTTCTTC.